This entry features one TCR beta chain sequence. This clone's antigen is unknown. No clone much larger than this one lies a single base away; base qualities are absent. Participants in the prospective study were aged roughly 18 to 100 years, lived in 24 United States geographic areas, and enrolled through a virtual design. To assign participants to cohorts, the prospective study relied on clinical history that participants themselves reported in a screening survey and a study questionnaire. Mobile phlebotomists in the prospective study collected whole blood, serum and a nasopharyngeal or oropharyngeal swab from every participant. Prospective study participants could optionally give additional blood draws and questionnaires over an approximately two-month period. Before DNA extraction, blood samples from the prospective study were shipped at room temperature or frozen. TCRbeta CDR3 regions were amplified from genomic DNA by means of the immunoSEQ Assay, a bias-controlled multiplex PCR. The authors' analysis ran thus. The number of nucleated cells in each sample was estimated by amplification of reference gene primers within the assay. To quantify the absolute abundance of each unique TCRbeta CDR3 rearrangement, sequence reads were collapsed and filtered. For each sample, productive Simpson clonality was calculated as the square root of Simpson's diversity index across productive rearrangements. TCRdb limited this immuneACCESS table to in-frame rearrangements with V and J called. A share of clones is missing; checked studies link under half to unresolved V genes, and the rest is unexplained. That table supplies the V and J calls and clone size; D and trimming were determined from the DNA. The table for this sample lists roughly 250,000 clones; roughly 90% of them were counted only once. Over 2% of the sample is held by the ten biggest clonotypes.

From its cysteine to its phenylalanine, the CDR3 spans 16 amino acids. Only CDR3 DNA is held: 48 bases, read in frame from base 1. Via the germline V gene, CDR1 is SGDLS and CDR2 YYNGEE. V and J lose 3 bases and 6 bases, and a span of 19 bases separates them. The data derive from a study of blood T cell repertoires in COVID-19 (dated by TCRdb to 2019 to 2021). Regarding the research as a whole: The collaborator samples originated in the United States, Italy and Spain and spanned the acute and convalescent phases of COVID-19. The prospective study material was composed of cDNA or gDNA derived from T cells, B-cell-depleted T cells, or PBMCs. The dataset comprised deeply sampled blood TCRbeta repertoires from subjects exposed to, actively infected with, or recovered from COVID-19. A freely available public database, intended as a resource for researchers studying the immune response to SARS-CoV-2, is where the repertoires were released. The samples were drawn from two sources: the first 160 participants of the ongoing ImmuneRACE study, and 1,200 or so subjects contributed by 6 global collaborators. The sample metadata nearly always contained a de-identified subject ID, COVID-19 status, age in years and sex. Where available, HLA class I and class II types were obtained from metadata supplied by the sample provider rather than from assay-based typing.

The investigation overall reported the following: The amount of clinical and demographic metadata varied by source and participant and was provided uncurated.

Sequenced input: PBMCs or T cells enriched from blood (not recorded which). The rearrangement joined TRBV9 to TRBJ2-1; perhaps TRBD2 is the D gene, with 6 bases matching. This clonotype was sampled from a woman aged 40 to 49 with acute COVID-19. The DNA sequence is as follows: TGTGCCAGCAGCGCCAGTCTAGCGTCGGGACTCAATGAGCAGTTCTTC. Its protein is CASSASLASGLNEQFF.